Following are 2 T cell receptor beta chains from one sample sequenced in a study of cytotoxic CD8 clonotypes in ibrutinib-treated CLL. Clones were sequenced by immunoSEQ multiplex PCR, and TCRdb holds only the in-frame ones, with some missing. Of about 50,000 clones in the sample, over 80% were seen once. This specimen consisted of PBMCs, obtained after 24 months of ibrutinib treatment. These receptors were taken from a human donor with chronic lymphocytic leukemia.

This clone was seen just once. The rearrangement joins TRBV5-5 to TRBJ2-7; D perhaps matches TRBD1 (6 bases). The CDR3 covers 14 residues. Trimming removed 4 bases from V and 4 bases from J, with 15 bases in between. Germline V gives CDR1 SGHKS, CDR2 YYEKEE (reference sequence). The CDR3 nucleotides read TGTGCCAGCAGCGGGTCGTCCAGGGGTTACGAGCAGTACTTC. Translating gives CASSGSSRGYEQYF.

V and J are TRBV10-3 and TRBJ2-3, with 10 bases that match TRBD1. With V trimmed by 10 bases and J by 6 bases, 7 bases remained unmatched. The CDR3 covers 13 residues. Germline loops: CDR1 ENHRY, CDR2 SYGVKD. The CDR3 DNA is TGTGCCACTGGGACAGGGGAAGGGGATACGCAGTATTTT. This encodes CATGTGEGDTQYF.